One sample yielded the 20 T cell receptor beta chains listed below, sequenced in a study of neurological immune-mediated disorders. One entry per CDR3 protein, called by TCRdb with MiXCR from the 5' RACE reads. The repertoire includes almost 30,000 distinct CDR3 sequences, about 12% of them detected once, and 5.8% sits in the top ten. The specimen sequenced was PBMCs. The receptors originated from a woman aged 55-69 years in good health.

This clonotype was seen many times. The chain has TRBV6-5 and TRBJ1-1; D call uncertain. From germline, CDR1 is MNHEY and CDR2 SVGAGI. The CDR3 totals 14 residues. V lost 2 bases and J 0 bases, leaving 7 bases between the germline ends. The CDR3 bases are TGTGCCAGCAGTTACGGGAGGATGAACACTGAAGCTTTCTTT. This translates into CASSYGRMNTEAFF.

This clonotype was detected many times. The CDR3 spells CASSLDTASNYGYTF. The DNA for the CDR3 is TGTGCCAGCAGCTTAGATACAGCTTCTAACTATGGCTACACCTTC. The chain employs TRBV7-2 and TRBJ1-2; D gene unclear. Per the germline V gene, CDR1 is SGHTA and CDR2 is FQGNSA. V dropped 1 base and J dropped 0 bases, with 9 bases sitting between them. This CDR3 has 15 amino acids.

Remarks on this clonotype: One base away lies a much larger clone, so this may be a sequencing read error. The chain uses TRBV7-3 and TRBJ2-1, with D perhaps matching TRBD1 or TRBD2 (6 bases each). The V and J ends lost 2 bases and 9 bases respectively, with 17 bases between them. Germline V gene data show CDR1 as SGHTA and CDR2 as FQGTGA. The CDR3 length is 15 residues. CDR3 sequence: CASSLSGWGAVEQFF. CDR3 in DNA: TGTGCCAGCAGCTTATCAGGCTGGGGGGCGGTTGAGCAGTTCTTC. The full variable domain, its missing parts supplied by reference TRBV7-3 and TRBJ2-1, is GAGVSQTPSNKVTEKGKYVELRCDPISGHTALYWYRQSLGQGPEFLIYFQGTGAADDSGLPNDRFFAVRPEGSVSTLKIQRTERGDSAVYLCASSLSGWGAVEQFFGPGTRLTVL.

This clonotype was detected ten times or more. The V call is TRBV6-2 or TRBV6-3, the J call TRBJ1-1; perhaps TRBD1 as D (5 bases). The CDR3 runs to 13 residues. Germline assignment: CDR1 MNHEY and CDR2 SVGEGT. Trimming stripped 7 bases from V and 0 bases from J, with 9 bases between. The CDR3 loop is CASTQTVNTEAFF. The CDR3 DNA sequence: TGTGCCAGCACCCAGACAGTGAACACTGAAGCTTTCTTT.

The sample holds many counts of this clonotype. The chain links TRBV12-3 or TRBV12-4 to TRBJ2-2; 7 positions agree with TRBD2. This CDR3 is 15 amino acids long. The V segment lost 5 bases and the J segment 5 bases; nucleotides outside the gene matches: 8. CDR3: CASSNRGGETGELFF. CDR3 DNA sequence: TGTGCCAGCAGTAATAGGGGAGGGGAAACCGGGGAGCTGTTTTTT.

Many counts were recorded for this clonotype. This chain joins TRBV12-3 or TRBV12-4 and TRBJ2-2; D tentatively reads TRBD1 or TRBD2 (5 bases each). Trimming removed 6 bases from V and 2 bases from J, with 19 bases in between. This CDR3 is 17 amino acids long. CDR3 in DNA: TGTGCCAGCAGCCGGGACCGGACGGGATTTAACACCGGGGAGCTGTTTTTT. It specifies CASSRDRTGFNTGELFF.

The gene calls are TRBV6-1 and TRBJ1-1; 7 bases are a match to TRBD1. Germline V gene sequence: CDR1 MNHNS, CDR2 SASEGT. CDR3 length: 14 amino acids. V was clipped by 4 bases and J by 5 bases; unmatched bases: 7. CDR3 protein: CASSAGAGGTEAFF. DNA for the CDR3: TGTGCCAGCAGTGCCGGGGCAGGGGGGACTGAAGCTTTCTTT.

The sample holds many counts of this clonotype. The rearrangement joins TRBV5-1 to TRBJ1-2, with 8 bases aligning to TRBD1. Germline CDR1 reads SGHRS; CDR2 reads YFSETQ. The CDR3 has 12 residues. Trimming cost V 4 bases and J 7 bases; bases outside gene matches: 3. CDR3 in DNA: TGCGCCAGCAGCGATGACAGGGGTGGCTACACCTTC. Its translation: CASSDDRGGYTF.

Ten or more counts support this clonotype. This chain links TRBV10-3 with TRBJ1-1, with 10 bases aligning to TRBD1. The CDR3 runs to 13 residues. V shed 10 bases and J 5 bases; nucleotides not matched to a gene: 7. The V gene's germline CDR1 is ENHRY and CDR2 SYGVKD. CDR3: CATWTGGRTEAFF. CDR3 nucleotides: TGTGCCACATGGACAGGGGGGAGGACTGAAGCTTTCTTT.

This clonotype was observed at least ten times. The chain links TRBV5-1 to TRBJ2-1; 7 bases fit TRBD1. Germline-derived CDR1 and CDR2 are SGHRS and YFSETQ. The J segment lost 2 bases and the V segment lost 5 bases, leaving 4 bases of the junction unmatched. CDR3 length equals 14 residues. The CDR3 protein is CASSDRVAYNEQFF. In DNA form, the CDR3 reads TGCGCCAGCAGTGACAGGGTGGCCTACAATGAGCAGTTCTTC.

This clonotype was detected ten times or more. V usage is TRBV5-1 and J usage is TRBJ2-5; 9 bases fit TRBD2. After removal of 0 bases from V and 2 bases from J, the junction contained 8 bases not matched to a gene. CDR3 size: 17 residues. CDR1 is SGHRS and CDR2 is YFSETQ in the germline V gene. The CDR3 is CASSLAGAGGGQETQYF. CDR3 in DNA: TGCGCCAGCAGCTTGGCAGGAGCGGGGGGAGGTCAAGAGACCCAGTACTTC.

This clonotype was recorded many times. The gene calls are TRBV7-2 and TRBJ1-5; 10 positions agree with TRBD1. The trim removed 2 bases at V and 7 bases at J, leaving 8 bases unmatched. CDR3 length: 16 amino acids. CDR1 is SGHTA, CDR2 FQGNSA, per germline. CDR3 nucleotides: TGTGCCAGCAGCTTACCCCCGGGACAGGGGCGCCAGCCCCAGCATTTT. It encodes CASSLPPGQGRQPQHF.

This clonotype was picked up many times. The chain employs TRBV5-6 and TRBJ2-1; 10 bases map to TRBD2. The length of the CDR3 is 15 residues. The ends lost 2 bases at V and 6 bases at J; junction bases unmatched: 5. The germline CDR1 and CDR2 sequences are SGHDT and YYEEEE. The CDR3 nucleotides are TGTGCCAGCAGCTTCTCCGGGACTAGCGCCAATGAGCAGTTCTTC. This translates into CASSFSGTSANEQFF.

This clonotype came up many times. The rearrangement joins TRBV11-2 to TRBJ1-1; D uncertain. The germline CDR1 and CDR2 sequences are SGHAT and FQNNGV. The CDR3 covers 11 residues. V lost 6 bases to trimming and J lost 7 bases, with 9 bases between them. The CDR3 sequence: CASRLGDEAFF. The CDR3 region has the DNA TGTGCCAGCAGACTAGGAGATGAAGCTTTCTTT.

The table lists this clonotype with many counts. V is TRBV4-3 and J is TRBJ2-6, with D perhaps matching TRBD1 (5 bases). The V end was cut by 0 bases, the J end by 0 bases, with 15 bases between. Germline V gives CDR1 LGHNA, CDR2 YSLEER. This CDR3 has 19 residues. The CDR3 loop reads CASSQDPDRSVSGANVLTF. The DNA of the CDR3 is TGCGCCAGCAGCCAAGATCCCGACAGATCAGTCTCTGGGGCCAACGTCCTGACTTTC.

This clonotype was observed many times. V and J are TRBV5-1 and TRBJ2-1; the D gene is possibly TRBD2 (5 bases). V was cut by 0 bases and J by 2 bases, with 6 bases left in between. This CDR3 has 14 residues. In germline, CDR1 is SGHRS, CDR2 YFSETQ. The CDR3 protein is CASSLDGTYNEQFF. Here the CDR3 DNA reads TGCGCCAGCAGCTTGGACGGGACCTACAATGAGCAGTTCTTC.

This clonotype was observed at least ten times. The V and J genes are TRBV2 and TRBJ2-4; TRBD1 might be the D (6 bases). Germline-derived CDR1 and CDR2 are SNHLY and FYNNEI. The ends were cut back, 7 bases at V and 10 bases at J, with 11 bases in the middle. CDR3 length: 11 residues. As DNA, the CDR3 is TGTGCCAGCAAAGAAAGGGGGATTCAGTACTTC. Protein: CASKERGIQYF.

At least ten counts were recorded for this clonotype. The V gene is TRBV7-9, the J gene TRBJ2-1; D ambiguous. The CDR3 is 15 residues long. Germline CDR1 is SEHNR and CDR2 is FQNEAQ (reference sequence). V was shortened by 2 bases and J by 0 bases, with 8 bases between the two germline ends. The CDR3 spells CASSLNSYSYNEQFF. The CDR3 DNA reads TGTGCCAGCAGCTTAAATAGCTACTCCTACAATGAGCAGTTCTTC. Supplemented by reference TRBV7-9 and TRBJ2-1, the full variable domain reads DTGVSQNPRHKITKRGQNVTFRCDPISEHNRLYWYRQTLGQGPEFLTYFQNEAQLEKSRLLSDRFSAERPKGSFSTLEIQRTEQGDSAMYLCASSLNSYSYNEQFFGPGTRLTVL.

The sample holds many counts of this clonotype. The DNA for the CDR3 is TGTGCCAGCAACCCACCGGGACTTTCGTGGGGCACAGATACGCAGTATTTT. Protein product: CASNPPGLSWGTDTQYF. J is TRBJ2-3 and V is TRBV28, with D tentatively TRBD2 (6 bases). The CDR3 has 17 amino acids. Germline assignment: CDR1 MDHEN and CDR2 SYDVKM. With 7 bases removed from V and 1 base from J, the gap between germline ends came to 21 bases. The entire variable domain, with the rest obtained from reference TRBV28 and TRBJ2-3, is as follows: DVKVTQSSRYLVKRTGEKVFLECVQDMDHENMFWYRQDPGLGLRLIYFSYDVKMKEKGDIPEGYSVSREKKERFSLILESASTNQTSMYLCASNPPGLSWGTDTQYFGPGTRLTVL.

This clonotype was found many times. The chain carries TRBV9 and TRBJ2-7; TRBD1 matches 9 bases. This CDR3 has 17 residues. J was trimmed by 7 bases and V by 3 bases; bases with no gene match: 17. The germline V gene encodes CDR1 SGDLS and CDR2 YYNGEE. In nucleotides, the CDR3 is TGTGCCAGCAGCGCGTACCCACCGGGACAGGGATTGGAGGAGCAGTACTTC. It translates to CASSAYPPGQGLEEQYF.